The 11 T cell receptor beta chains listed next were all sequenced from one sample in a study of stem cell transplantation in POMP-related autoinflammatory disease. Clones were sequenced by immunoSEQ multiplex PCR, and TCRdb holds only the in-frame ones, with some missing. The sample lists 30,000 or so clones, 88% seen once, with more than 0.55% in the top ten. The sample here was CD4+ T cells from PBMCs, taken before stem cell transplantation. The receptors derive from a human donor with POMP-related autoinflammation and immune dysregulation (PRAID).

A single count supports this clone. The chain recombines TRBV5-5 with TRBJ2-5; a possible D gene is TRBD2 (7 bases). Germline assignment: CDR1 SGHKS and CDR2 YYEKEE (reference sequence). V was cut by 0 bases and J by 9 bases, with 21 bases left in between. The CDR3 is made up of 16 amino acids. This CDR3 is CASSLVAGASLVAQYF. The CDR3 DNA follows: TGTGCCAGCAGCTTGGTCGCGGGGGCGAGTTTGGTGGCCCAGTACTTC.

The rearrangement uses TRBV20-1 and TRBJ2-1, with D perhaps matching TRBD2 (5 bases). Germline V gene data show CDR1 as DFQATT and CDR2 as SNEGSKA (reference sequence). CDR3 length equals 11 residues. V was cut by 2 bases and J by 10 bases, with 9 bases left in between. The CDR3 DNA reads TGCAGTGCTAGATCCGGGGAAGAGCAGTTCTTC. Its translation is CSARSGEEQFF.

The chain combines TRBV6-5 with TRBJ2-3, with 7 bases that match TRBD2. The germline V gene has CDR1 MNHEY and CDR2 SVGAGI. J gave up 4 bases and V 8 bases, and 6 bases lay outside the gene matches. The CDR3 is made up of 13 amino acids. The CDR3 nucleotides are TGTGCCAGCCGTGCACTAGCGTCAGATACGCAGTATTTT. Its protein is CASRALASDTQYF.

The chain employs TRBV19 and TRBJ2-7, with D perhaps TRBD2 (6 bases). Trimming removed 8 bases from V and 5 bases from J, with 16 bases in between. The CDR3 spans 13 residues. CDR1 and CDR2 (germline): LNHDA, SQIVND (reference sequence). CDR3 amino acids: CASGGVLSDEQYF. The CDR3 region has the DNA TGTGCCAGTGGCGGGGTCCTTAGCGACGAGCAGTACTTC.

This chain uses TRBV30 with TRBJ2-7; D gene unclear. CDR1 is GTSNPN and CDR2 is SVGIG in the germline V gene (reference sequence). The CDR3 extends over 11 amino acids. Trimming stripped 5 bases from V and 0 bases from J, with 5 bases between. CDR3 sequence: CAWDDSYEQYF. The CDR3 region has the DNA TGTGCCTGGGACGACTCCTACGAGCAGTACTTC.

V is TRBV19 and J is TRBJ2-3; 12 nucleotides align to TRBD2. The CDR3 is 16 amino acids. The germline V gene has CDR1 LNHDA and CDR2 SQIVND (reference sequence). J lost 3 bases, V lost 5 bases, and 6 bases had no gene match. The CDR3 DNA follows: TGTGCCAGTAGTCCCCGACTAGCGGGAGATACAGATACGCAGTATTTT. Protein sequence: CASSPRLAGDTDTQYF.

The CDR3 sequence is CASSSLLAGGHSSYNEQFF. The DNA for the CDR3 is TGTGCCAGCAGCTCCTTACTAGCGGGGGGGCACAGCTCCTACAATGAGCAGTTCTTC. The rearrangement links TRBV7-6 to TRBJ2-1; 13 nucleotides line up with TRBD2. Germline lookup yields CDR1 SGHVS and CDR2 FNYEAQ. J was trimmed by 0 bases and V by 4 bases; bases with no gene match: 9. This CDR3 has 19 amino acids.

The chain recombines TRBV5-5 with TRBJ1-2; 7 nucleotides match TRBD1. Germline V gene sequence: CDR1 SGHKS, CDR2 YYEKEE (reference sequence). The CDR3 totals 14 residues. V lost 3 bases to trimming and J lost 2 bases; unmatched junction nucleotides: 4. The CDR3 DNA is TGTGCCAGCAGCTGGGGACAGCCGAACTATGGCTACACCTTC. This codes for CASSWGQPNYGYTF.

This clone was observed a single time. The rearrangement links TRBV9 to TRBJ1-2; maybe TRBD1 (6 bases). With 3 bases removed from V and 8 bases from J, the gap between germline ends came to 17 bases. Per germline, CDR1 SGDLS and CDR2 YYNGEE. The CDR3 has 14 residues. For the CDR3, the DNA is TGTGCCAGCAGCGCCGGGACAACCCCTGGGGGCTACACCTTC. Translation: CASSAGTTPGGYTF. Supplemented by reference TRBV9 and TRBJ1-2, the full variable domain reads DSGVTQTPKHLITATGQRVTLRCSPRSGDLSVYWYQQSLDQGLQFLIQYYNGEERAKGNILERFSAQQFPDLHSELNLSSLELGDSALYFCASSAGTTPGGYTFGSGTRLTVV.

This clone has only one observation. The chain employs TRBV5-1 and TRBJ2-7, with TRBD1 as a possible D gene (6 bases). This CDR3 contains 16 residues. V was shortened by 4 bases and J by 3 bases, with 20 bases between the two germline ends. Per the germline V gene, CDR1 is SGHRS and CDR2 is YFSETQ. Here the CDR3 DNA reads TGCGCCAGCAGCCCAGCCCCCTCGACAGGAAACTACGAGCAGTACTTC. It is translated as CASSPAPSTGNYEQYF. Based on the CDR3 plus reference TRBV5-1 and TRBJ2-7, the full variable domain is KAGVTQTPRYLIKTRGQQVTLSCSPISGHRSVSWYQQTPGQGLQFLFEYFSETQRNKGNFPGRFSGRQFSNSRSEMNVSTLELGDSALYLCASSPAPSTGNYEQYFGPGTRLTVT.

The chain is built from TRBV7-6 and TRBJ1-2; D ambiguous. The ends were cut back, 2 bases at V and 7 bases at J, with 5 bases in the middle. Germline assignment: CDR1 SGHVS and CDR2 FNYEAQ. The length of the CDR3 is 11 residues. In nucleotides, the CDR3 is TGTGCCAGCAGCTTACCGGGTGGCTACACCTTC. Its translation is CASSLPGGYTF.